The 27 T cell receptor beta chains presented below share a single source sample, sequenced in a study of human T cells and chemical hapten exposure. Regarding time point: patch test 2, 6 weeks after DPC sensitization. The treatment is: therapeutic diphenylcyclopropenone sensitization with weekly scalp DPC. TCRdb itself ran the RACE reads through MiXCR, one entry per CDR3 protein. Among about 95,000 distinct CDR3 sequences listed, over 9.5% were seen once. This sample comprised whole blood, obtained in connection with sensitization to the hapten diphenylcyclopropenone (DPC). These receptors came from a woman aged 35 to 49 with alopecia areata. Some clones in this sample may be carry-over from other donors' samples.

In this sample, this clonotype turned up a few times. J is TRBJ2-3 and V is TRBV4-2, with 10 nucleotides matching TRBD2. This CDR3 region has 14 residues. The germline V gene has CDR1 LGHNA and CDR2 YNFKEQ. The ends lost 5 bases at V and 3 bases at J; junction bases unmatched: 2. The CDR3 sequence is CASSGTSETDTQYF. The DNA of the CDR3 is TGTGCCAGCAGCGGGACTAGCGAGACAGATACGCAGTATTTT.

CDR3 sequence reads: CASSSGPAGDTQYF. As DNA, the CDR3 is TGTGCCAGCAGTTCGGGACCGGCGGGAGATACGCAGTATTTT. V usage is TRBV12-3 or TRBV12-4 and J usage is TRBJ2-3; D assignment may be TRBD1 or TRBD2 (5 bases each). The CDR3 extends over 14 amino acids. V lost 4 bases, J lost 5 bases, and 13 bases lay in between.

This clonotype occurred many times. The V and J genes are TRBV7-6 and TRBJ1-6; D possibly corresponds to TRBD1 (6 bases). Germline lookup yields CDR1 SGHVS and CDR2 FNYEAQ. V was trimmed by 5 bases and J by 0 bases, leaving 17 bases between them. The CDR3 is 18 residues long. CDR3 protein: CASSPGNYRDSYNSPLHF. Written as DNA, the CDR3 is TGTGCCAGCAGCCCAGGGAACTACAGGGACTCCTATAATTCACCCCTCCACTTT.

This clonotype has only a few counts. The rearrangement links TRBV28 to TRBJ1-1; 9 nucleotides line up with TRBD1. This CDR3 has 15 amino acids. V shed 5 bases, J shed 2 bases, and the junction held 6 bases outside the gene matches. CDR1 MDHEN and CDR2 SYDVKM come from the germline V gene. The chain's CDR3 is CASSPPTGGNTEAFF. CDR3 nucleotides: TGTGCCAGCAGTCCTCCGACAGGGGGAAACACTGAAGCTTTCTTT. The full variable domain, with the rest looked up from reference TRBV28 and TRBJ1-1, is DVKVTQSSRYLVKRTGEKVFLECVQDMDHENMFWYRQDPGLGLRLIYFSYDVKMKEKGDIPEGYSVSREKKERFSLILESASTNQTSMYLCASSPPTGGNTEAFFGQGTRLTVV.

This clonotype was detected ten times or more. V and J are TRBV19 and TRBJ1-2; D gene uncertain. This CDR3 region has 12 residues. Between the trimmed V and J ends, which lost 1 base and 8 bases, there was a span of 8 bases. In germline, CDR1 is LNHDA, CDR2 SQIVND (reference sequence). Here the CDR3 DNA reads TGTGCCAGTAGTATAGGCGGAAAAGGCTACACCTTC. Translated: CASSIGGKGYTF.

This clonotype was seen many times. The J gene is TRBJ1-5, the V gene TRBV10-1; 8 bases align to TRBD1. The CDR3 extends over 13 amino acids. V trimming: 4 bases; J trimming: 7 bases; junction bases outside the gene matches: 3. CDR1 and CDR2 from the germline V gene are WNHNN and SYGVQD (reference sequence). The CDR3 DNA reads as TGCGCCAGCAGTGCAGGGGGCTGGCAGCCCCAGCATTTT. Translation: CASSAGGWQPQHF.

This clonotype was observed many times. The chain recombines TRBV5-1 with TRBJ1-2; tentative D call: TRBD1 (6 bases). The CDR3 has 13 residues. From germline, CDR1 is SGHRS and CDR2 YFSETQ. V was shortened by 0 bases and J by 6 bases, with 9 bases between the two germline ends. The CDR3 nucleotides are TGCGCCAGCAGCTTGGCCACAGGGAATGGCTACACCTTC. It specifies CASSLATGNGYTF.

The chain combines TRBV11-2 with TRBJ2-7; 12 bases fit TRBD2. CDR1 is SGHAT, CDR2 FQNNGV, per germline. CDR3 length: 14 residues. V lost 1 base, J lost 6 bases, and 1 base stayed unmatched. CDR3 nucleotides: TGTGCCAGCAGCTTAGCTAGCGGGGGGGGCGAGCAGTACTTC. As protein: CASSLASGGGEQYF.

This clonotype occurred a few times. The chain has TRBV7-2 and TRBJ1-5, with TRBD1 matching 10 bases. CDR1 and CDR2 from the germline V gene are SGHTA and FQGNSA. The CDR3 loop spans 16 amino acids. V dropped 1 base and J dropped 7; count of bases not matched to a gene: 7. CDR3 nucleotide sequence: TGTGCCAGCAGCTTAGGCCGGGACAGGGGAATACAGCCCCAGCATTTT. This encodes CASSLGRDRGIQPQHF.

This clonotype appeared once. This chain uses TRBV9 with TRBJ1-1; D unresolved. The V end lost 1 base, the J end lost 1 base, and 8 bases lay between the germline ends. The V gene's germline CDR1 is SGDLS and CDR2 YYNGEE. The CDR3 spans 14 residues. Here the CDR3 reads CASSVQSGNTEAFF. CDR3 nucleotides: TGTGCCAGCAGCGTACAGTCAGGGAACACTGAAGCTTTCTTT.

In its sample, this clonotype was seen a few times. V usage is TRBV6-2 or TRBV6-3 and J usage is TRBJ2-5; D is uncertain. The germline V and J ends were trimmed by 4 bases and 0 bases, with 3 bases remaining between them. The CDR3 totals 12 residues. The germline gives CDR1 MNHEY, CDR2 SVGEGT. CDR3: CASSSYQETQYF. DNA for the CDR3: TGTGCCAGCAGTTCGTACCAAGAGACCCAGTACTTC.

The chain joins TRBV6-1 to TRBJ1-3; 8 bases line up with TRBD1. This CDR3 comprises 20 residues. Germline trimming cut 3 bases from V and 0 bases from J; bases unmatched to any gene: 16. Per the germline V gene, CDR1 is MNHNS and CDR2 is SASEGT. The CDR3 sequence is CASSEFLGTGMTRSGNTIYF. The CDR3 DNA reads as TGTGCCAGCAGTGAGTTTCTTGGGACAGGAATGACCCGCTCTGGAAACACCATATATTTT.

This clonotype was picked up many times. This chain links TRBV5-1 with TRBJ2-1, with D possibly being TRBD1 or TRBD2 (5 bases each). Trimming stripped 4 bases from V and 8 bases from J, with 16 bases between. The CDR3 consists of 14 residues. Germline V gene sequence: CDR1 SGHRS, CDR2 YFSETQ. CDR3 DNA sequence: TGCGCCAGCAGCCTACAACGCCGGGGCGATGAGCAGTTCTTC. This translates into CASSLQRRGDEQFF.

This clonotype has ten or more counts. The rearrangement links TRBV7-2 to TRBJ2-3, with 10 nucleotides matching TRBD2. CDR3 size: 17 residues. Germline V CDR1 and CDR2: SGHTA, FQGNSA. V shed 6 bases, J shed 0 bases, and the junction held 9 bases outside the gene matches. The DNA of the CDR3 is TGTGCCAGCAGTCCTCAGCGGGGGGGTTCTAGCACAGATACGCAGTATTTT. It translates to CASSPQRGGSSTDTQYF.

This clonotype was picked up many times. V gene TRBV20-1 combines with J gene TRBJ2-4; the D call may be TRBD1 or TRBD2 (6 bases each). The germline V gene has CDR1 DFQATT and CDR2 SNEGSKA (reference sequence). The CDR3 has 12 amino acids. The V gene lost 6 bases and the J gene lost 6 bases, with 12 bases spanning the gap. The CDR3 nucleotides are TGCAGTGCCATGGAGGGGGGAAACATTCAGTACTTC. It encodes CSAMEGGNIQYF.

The rearrangement links TRBV2 to TRBJ2-3; D ambiguous. From germline, CDR1 is SNHLY and CDR2 FYNNEI. V was shortened by 4 bases and J by 5 bases, with 10 bases between the two germline ends. The CDR3 length is 13 residues. The CDR3 DNA reads as TGTGCCAGCAGTGGGCCAACTGAAGATACGCAGTATTTT. Residues: CASSGPTEDTQYF.

The J gene is TRBJ2-5, the V gene TRBV11-2; 11 nucleotides match TRBD2. The V and J ends lost 4 bases and 7 bases, in that order; junction bases with no gene match: 5. The CDR3 is 14 amino acids. Germline V gene sequence: CDR1 SGHAT, CDR2 FQNNGV. In nucleotides, the CDR3 is TGTGCCAGCAGCTCGACTAGCGGGGTTGGGACCCAGTACTTC. Protein product: CASSSTSGVGTQYF.

This clonotype has a handful of counts. The chain is built from TRBV7-8 and TRBJ2-1; 8 bases line up with TRBD2. This CDR3 is 13 amino acids long. Per the germline V gene, CDR1 is SGHVS and CDR2 is FQNEAQ. V lost 5 bases, J lost 5 bases, and 2 bases stayed unmatched. CDR3 in DNA: TGTGCCAGCAGCCAAGCGGGGGACAATGAGCAGTTCTTC. Residues: CASSQAGDNEQFF.

This clonotype was seen ten or more times. J is TRBJ2-7 and V is TRBV7-3, with D perhaps given as TRBD1 or TRBD2 (5 bases each). Trimming took off 3 bases at V and 4 bases at J, with 16 bases between the two ends. The CDR3 extends over 15 amino acids. CDR1 is SGHTA, CDR2 FQGTGA, per germline. Here the CDR3 reads CASSLEAGKRYEQYF. CDR3 nucleotides: TGTGCCAGCAGCTTGGAGGCAGGGAAAAGGTACGAGCAGTACTTC.

The V call is TRBV12-5, the J call TRBJ1-6; D not resolved. This CDR3 has 12 amino acids. The V gene lost 4 bases and the J gene lost 8 bases, with 6 bases spanning the gap. CDR1 is LGHNT and CDR2 is FRNRAP in the germline V gene. The CDR3 reads CASGSPDSPLHF. The DNA of the CDR3 is TGTGCTAGTGGTTCGCCCGATTCACCCCTCCACTTT.

The sample holds a few counts of this clonotype. This chain joins TRBV19 and TRBJ1-2; D might be TRBD1 (5 bases). The CDR3 is 12 amino acids. The germline V gene encodes CDR1 LNHDA and CDR2 SQIVND (reference sequence). V dropped 5 bases and J dropped 6 bases, with 10 bases sitting between them. The chain's CDR3 is CASSGDSDGYTF. The CDR3 DNA reads TGTGCCAGTAGTGGAGACAGTGATGGCTACACCTTC.

The chain combines TRBV30 with TRBJ1-5; perhaps TRBD1 as D (5 bases). Germline V gives CDR1 GTSNPN, CDR2 SVGIG (reference sequence). The CDR3 consists of 13 residues. V was trimmed by 2 bases and J by 7 bases, leaving 12 bases between them. CDR3 nucleotide sequence: TGTGCCTGGAGTCTGCAGGGCGGCCAGCCCCAGCATTTT. This gives the protein CAWSLQGGQPQHF.

This clonotype has more than one count but fewer than ten. The rearrangement uses TRBV7-8 and TRBJ2-1, with D possibly matching TRBD2 (7 bases). CDR3 size: 15 residues. V lost 5 bases to trimming and J lost 7 bases, with 18 bases between them. Per germline, CDR1 SGHVS and CDR2 FQNEAQ. The CDR3 loop reads CASSPWAGALNEQFF. CDR3 nucleotides: TGTGCCAGCAGCCCCTGGGCGGGGGCGCTGAATGAGCAGTTCTTC.

The chain employs TRBV5-4 and TRBJ2-7; 10 bases align to TRBD2. The ends lost 2 bases at V and 2 bases at J; junction bases unmatched: 1. Germline CDR1 and CDR2: SGHNT and YYREEE (reference sequence). The CDR3 length is 14 residues. Here the CDR3 reads CASSLSGGAYEQYF. In DNA form, the CDR3 reads TGTGCCAGCAGCTTAAGCGGGGGGGCCTACGAGCAGTACTTC.

This chain connects TRBV29-1 to TRBJ2-1; possible D gene TRBD1, 5 bases. The CDR3 is 11 residues long. Per the germline V gene, CDR1 is SQVTM and CDR2 is ANQGSEA. Trimming cost V 7 bases and J 7 bases, with 11 bases left between them. The CDR3 spells CSAEGENEQFF. The CDR3, as DNA: TGCAGCGCAGAAGGGGAAAATGAGCAGTTCTTC.

This clonotype was detected only a few times. The chain has TRBV29-1 and TRBJ2-5; 10 nucleotides align to TRBD1. The CDR3 covers 13 residues. V lost 4 bases to trimming and J lost 5 bases; unmatched junction nucleotides: 4. Germline loops: CDR1 SQVTM, CDR2 ANQGSEA. CDR3 loop: CSVGTGGEETQYF. CDR3 DNA sequence: TGCAGCGTTGGGACAGGGGGAGAGGAGACCCAGTACTTC.

There are a few counts of this clonotype. V gene TRBV7-2 combines with J gene TRBJ2-5; 7 nucleotides align to TRBD2. The CDR3 consists of 14 residues. Trimming removed 6 bases from V and 2 bases from J; junction bases left unmatched: 6. Germline V gene lookup returns CDR1 SGHTA and CDR2 FQGNSA. CDR3 sequence: CASSRSGLQETQYF. CDR3 in DNA: TGTGCCAGCAGTCGTAGCGGGTTACAAGAGACCCAGTACTTC.